These T cell receptor beta chains were read from a single sample in a study of cytomegalovirus exposure and HLA in healthy donors. Data came from immunoSEQ multiplex PCR; TCRdb stores just in-frame clones and leaves some out. The sample shows roughly 180,000 clones, under 80% of them seen only once. Sequenced: PBMCs. The receptors stem from a woman younger than 45 in good health and CMV-seropositive. The CDR3 runs from the conserved cysteine through the conserved F or W. D genes are given only for firm matches. Size tells how often a clone was seen (once, few, many) or the class of an expanded clone, and some rows leave it out.

V	D	J	size	CDR3	DNA
TRBV7-9	TRBD2	TRBJ2-7	once	CASSLAGGNYYEQYF	TGTGCCAGCAGCTTAGCGGGGGGGAATTACTACGAGCAGTACTTC
TRBV5-1	TRBD1	TRBJ2-7	once	CASSHSGTGSDEQYF	TGCGCCAGCAGCCATTCCGGGACAGGGTCGGACGAGCAGTACTTC
TRBV28	.	TRBJ1-1	.	CASSWNSDLTEAFF	TGTGCCAGCAGTTGGAACAGTGACCTCACTGAAGCTTTCTTT
TRBV10-3	.	TRBJ1-1	.	CAISGQMNTEAFF	TGTGCCATCAGTGGACAGATGAACACTGAAGCTTTCTTT
TRBV19	.	TRBJ1-1	.	CASSIWRPRAEAFF	TGTGCCAGTAGTATATGGCGCCCGAGGGCTGAAGCTTTCTTT
TRBV25-1	TRBD1	TRBJ1-5	few	CASRTGSQPQHF	TGTGCCAGCCGGACAGGGAGTCAGCCCCAGCATTTT
TRBV28	TRBD1	TRBJ2-1	.	CASSFGARGPESSYNEQFF	TGTGCCAGCAGTTTTGGGGCCAGGGGGCCAGAGAGCTCCTACAATGAGCAGTTCTTC
TRBV4-2	TRBD2	TRBJ2-5	.	CASRRTSQETQYF	TGTGCCAGCAGACGGACTAGCCAAGAGACCCAGTACTTC
TRBV4-2	.	TRBJ1-2	.	CASSQAPGEHNYGYTF	TGTGCCAGCAGCCAAGCCCCGGGGGAGCATAACTATGGCTACACCTTC
TRBV7-9	TRBD1	TRBJ2-7	once	CASRKGQSYEQYF	TGTGCCAGCAGGAAGGGACAGTCCTACGAGCAGTACTTC
TRBV9	.	TRBJ1-3	.	CASSVAGGNTIYF	TGTGCCAGCAGCGTAGCAGGAGGAAACACCATATATTTT
TRBV28	.	TRBJ2-3	.	CASSFPPGGTQYF	TGTGCCAGCAGTTTCCCCCCCGGCGGAACGCAGTATTTT